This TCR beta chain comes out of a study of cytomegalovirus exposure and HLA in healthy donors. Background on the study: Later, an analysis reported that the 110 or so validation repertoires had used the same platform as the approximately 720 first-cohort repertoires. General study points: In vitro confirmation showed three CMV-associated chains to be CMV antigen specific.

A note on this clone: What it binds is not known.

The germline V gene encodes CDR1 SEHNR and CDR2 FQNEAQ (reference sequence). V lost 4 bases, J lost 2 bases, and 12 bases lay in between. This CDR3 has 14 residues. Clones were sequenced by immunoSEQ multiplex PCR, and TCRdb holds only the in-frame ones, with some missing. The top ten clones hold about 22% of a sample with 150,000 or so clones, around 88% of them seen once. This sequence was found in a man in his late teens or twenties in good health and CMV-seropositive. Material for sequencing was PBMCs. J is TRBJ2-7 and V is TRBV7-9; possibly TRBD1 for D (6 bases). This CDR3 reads CASSSEGGAYEQYF. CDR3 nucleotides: TGTGCCAGCAGCTCGGAAGGGGGAGCCTACGAGCAGTACTTC.